The sequence of this TCR beta chain was determined in a study of T cells after yellow fever vaccination. A single count supports this clonotype. TCRdb redid the calling of the 5' RACE reads with MiXCR, one entry per CDR3 protein. The repertoire holds 500,000 to 650,000 distinct CDR3 sequences, with about 12% as singletons. Germline CDR1 is LNHNV and CDR2 is YYDKDF (reference sequence). This CDR3 is built from 17 residues. The V end was cut by 4 bases, the J end by 0 bases, with 19 bases between. The sample consisted of PBMCs, taken on the day of the yellow fever booster vaccination. The receptor's source is a man in his thirties or forties who received the YFV17D yellow fever vaccine. The V gene is TRBV15, the J gene TRBJ2-7, with D tentatively TRBD2 (5 bases). Written as DNA, the CDR3 is TGTGCCACCAGCATATTTGGGTCTAGTGGGAGCTCCTACGAGCAGTACTTC. This gives the protein CATSIFGSSGSSYEQYF.